Listed here are 10 T cell receptor beta chains from one sample, sequenced in a study of glioma-infiltrating T cells. The iRepertoire nested amplicon-rescue multiplex PCR amplified TCR alpha and beta CDR3s from RNA. In TCRdb, the multiplex PCR reads were re-called with MiXCR into one record per CDR3 protein. The data show 150,000 to 200,000 distinct CDR3 sequences, more than 35% seen once. What was sequenced was glioma tissue, nonneoplastic brain tissue, or PBMCs (not recorded which). All receptors come from a human donor with low-grade glioma or glioblastoma, undergoing nonglioma brain surgery, or in good health (not recorded which).

Many counts were recorded for this clonotype. V usage is TRBV2 and J usage is TRBJ2-1; tentative D call: TRBD1 (6 bases). The CDR3 spans 12 residues. Germline loops: CDR1 SNHLY, CDR2 FYNNEI. Deletions cut 7 bases from V and 9 bases from J, with 13 bases between. The CDR3 sequence is CASTTGSGEQFF. DNA for the CDR3: TGTGCCAGCACCACAGGGAGTGGTGAGCAGTTCTTC.

This chain joins TRBV3-1 and TRBJ2-1; the D is unclear. V was shortened by 0 bases and J by 6 bases, with 9 bases between the two germline ends. CDR3 length: 14 residues. Germline V gene sequence: CDR1 LGHDT, CDR2 YNNKEL (reference sequence). The DNA of the CDR3 is TGTGCCAGCAGCCAAGATCTTATACCCAATGAGCAGTTCTTC. It translates to CASSQDLIPNEQFF.

This clonotype was detected a few times. The junction shows a germline mismatch at one end, possibly a read error. The chain employs TRBV14 and TRBJ2-7; D uncertain. Germline V lookup: CDR1 SGHDN, CDR2 FVKESK. The CDR3 has 11 amino acids. In nucleotides, the CDR3 is TGTGCCAGCAGCCAAGATAGGGCCGACAACTTC. This translates into CASSQDRADNF.

The J gene is TRBJ1-5, the V gene TRBV27; the D is unclear. The V and J ends lost 2 bases and 12 bases respectively, with 17 bases between them. Germline assignment: CDR1 MNHEY and CDR2 SMNVEV (reference sequence). The CDR3 totals 14 residues. Here the CDR3 DNA reads TGTGCCAGCAGTTTAGCCGGCGCTGATCGGCACCAGCATTTT. This encodes CASSLAGADRHQHF.

A remark on this clonotype: The junction differs from germline at one of its ends, possibly a read error. The chain is built from TRBV4-1 and TRBJ1-4; D is undetermined. Per the germline V gene, CDR1 is MGHRA and CDR2 is YSYEKL. The CDR3 consists of 12 residues. The CDR3 DNA reads as TGCGCCAGCGGCCAGGTGGGAGAAAAACTGTTTTTT. Protein: CASGQVGEKLFF.

This clonotype occurred a few times. V and J are TRBV29-1 and TRBJ2-4; no clear D. The CDR3 loop spans 12 amino acids. Germline CDR1 is SQVTM and CDR2 is ANQGSEA. V lost 4 bases to trimming and J lost 3 bases, with 7 bases between them. The DNA of the CDR3 is TGCAGCGTTGTGTTAGGCAAAAACATTCAGTACTTC. This encodes CSVVLGKNIQYF. Full variable domain (missing parts from reference TRBV29-1 and TRBJ2-4): SAVISQKPSRDICQRGTSLTIQCQVDSQVTMMFWYRQQPGQSLTLIATANQGSEATYESGFVIDKFPISRPNLTFSTLTVSNMSPEDSSIYLCSVVLGKNIQYFGAGTRLSVL.

This clonotype was seen a few times. The chain recombines TRBV10-3 with TRBJ2-1; D is undetermined. The germline V gene has CDR1 ENHRY and CDR2 SYGVKD. Trimming removed 4 bases at V and 6 bases at J, with 16 bases between. The CDR3 extends over 15 amino acids. CDR3 coding DNA: TGTGCCATCAGTGGTGACGGCCCTCTGATCAATGAGCAGTTCTTC. Translating it yields CAISGDGPLINEQFF.

The chain uses TRBV20-1 and TRBJ2-7; D uncertain. V dropped 3 bases and J dropped 5 bases, with 17 bases sitting between them. Germline CDR1 DFQATT, CDR2 SNEGSKA (reference sequence). This CDR3 spans 14 amino acids. Here the CDR3 reads CSARDRSSYNEQYF. The CDR3 DNA sequence: TGCAGTGCTAGGGATCGGAGCTCCTACAACGAGCAGTACTTC.

Worth noting for this clonotype: Being one base from a much bigger clone, this may be a read error. The rearrangement joins TRBV6-1 to TRBJ1-2; no clear D. This CDR3 region has 12 residues. The germline V gene has CDR1 MNHNS and CDR2 SASEGT. In nucleotides, the CDR3 is TGTGTCATCAGTGATAGCACCTATGGCTACACCTTC. The encoded protein is CVISDSTYGYTF.

Of note for this clonotype: This may be a read error, as it is one base from a much larger clone. The chain combines TRBV4-1 with TRBJ1-4; no firm D call. The ends were cut back, 4 bases at V and 7 bases at J, with 16 bases in the middle. Germline CDR1 is MGHRA and CDR2 is YSYEKL. This CDR3 region has 15 residues. This CDR3 reads CASSLPRARAEKLFF. CDR3 DNA sequence: TGCGCCAGCAGCCTTCCCCGAGCTCGGGCTGAAAAACTGTTTTTT.